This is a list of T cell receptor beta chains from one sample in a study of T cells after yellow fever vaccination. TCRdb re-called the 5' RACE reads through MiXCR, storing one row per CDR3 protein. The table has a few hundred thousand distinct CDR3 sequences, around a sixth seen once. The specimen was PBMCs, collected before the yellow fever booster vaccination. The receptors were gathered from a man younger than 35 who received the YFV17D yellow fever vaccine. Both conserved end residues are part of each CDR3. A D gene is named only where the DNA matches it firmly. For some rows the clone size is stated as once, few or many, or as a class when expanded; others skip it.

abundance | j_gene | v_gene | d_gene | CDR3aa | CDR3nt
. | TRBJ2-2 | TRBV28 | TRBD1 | CASLQTGAAGELFF | TGTGCCAGCCTCCAGACAGGGGCGGCCGGGGAGCTGTTTTTT
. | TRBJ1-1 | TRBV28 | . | CASGPPGGLLNTEAFF | TGTGCCAGCGGCCCTCCCGGGGGACTTTTGAACACTGAAGCTTTCTTT
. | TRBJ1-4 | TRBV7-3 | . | CASSLNSSYYANEKLFF | TGTGCCAGCAGCTTAAACAGCTCCTACTATGCTAATGAAAAACTGTTTTTT
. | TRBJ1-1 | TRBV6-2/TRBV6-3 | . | CASSYGVTEAFF | TGTGCCAGCAGTTATGGCGTCACTGAAGCTTTCTTT
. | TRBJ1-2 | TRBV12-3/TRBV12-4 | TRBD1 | CASSQQGAGGYTF | TGTGCCAGCAGTCAACAGGGGGCTGGGGGCTACACCTTC
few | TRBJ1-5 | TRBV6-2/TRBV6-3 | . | CASSLAWAGNQPQHF | TGTGCCAGCAGTTTAGCGTGGGCAGGCAATCAGCCCCAGCATTTT
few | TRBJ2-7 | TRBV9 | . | CASSDGYSHEQYF | TGTGCCAGCAGCGATGGGTACTCCCACGAGCAGTACTTC
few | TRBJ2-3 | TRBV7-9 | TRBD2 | CASSPRGGPFTDTQYF | TGTGCCAGCAGCCCGCGCGGGGGGCCGTTTACAGATACGCAGTATTTT
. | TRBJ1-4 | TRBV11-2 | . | CASSSGASGPNEKLFF | TGTGCCAGCAGCTCGGGGGCGTCAGGGCCTAATGAAAAACTGTTTTTT
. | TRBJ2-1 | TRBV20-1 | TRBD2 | CSARGTSGPYNEQFF | TGCAGTGCTAGAGGGACTAGCGGGCCTTACAATGAGCAGTTCTTC
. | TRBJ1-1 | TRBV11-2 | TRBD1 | CASNPAGTGGTEAFF | TGTGCCAGCAATCCTGCCGGGACAGGGGGCACTGAAGCTTTCTTT
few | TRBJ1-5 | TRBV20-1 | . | CSAVEADQPQHF | TGCAGTGCGGTAGAGGCGGATCAGCCCCAGCATTTT
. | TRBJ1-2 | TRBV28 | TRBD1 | CASSSSRTGYGYTF | TGTGCCAGCAGTTCCTCGCGGACAGGCTATGGCTACACCTTC
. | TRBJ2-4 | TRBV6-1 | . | CASSEPGIAKNIQYF | TGTGCCAGCAGTGAACCAGGTATAGCCAAAAACATTCAGTACTTC
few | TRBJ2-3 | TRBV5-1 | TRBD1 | CASSPGQGEDTQYF | TGCGCCAGCAGCCCGGGACAGGGGGAAGATACGCAGTATTTT
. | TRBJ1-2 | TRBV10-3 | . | CAITPDDSHNYGYTF | TGTGCCATCACCCCTGATGACAGTCATAACTATGGCTACACCTTC
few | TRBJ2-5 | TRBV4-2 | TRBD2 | CASSSRGGPETQYF | TGTGCCAGCAGCTCCCGGGGGGGGCCAGAGACCCAGTACTTC
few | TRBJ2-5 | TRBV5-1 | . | CASSWATGGETQYF | TGCGCCAGCAGCTGGGCCACCGGGGGCGAGACCCAGTACTTC
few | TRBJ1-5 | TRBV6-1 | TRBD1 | CATDRGQGNTNSNQPQHF | TGTGCCACGGACCGGGGACAGGGGAACACTAATAGCAATCAGCCCCAGCATTTT
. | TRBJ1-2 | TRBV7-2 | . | CASSSRSGRGSAGGYTF | TGTGCCAGCAGCTCCCGGAGCGGTCGGGGTTCGGCGGGCGGCTACACCTTC
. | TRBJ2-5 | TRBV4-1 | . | CASSQDIGSAGWTQYF | TGCGCCAGCAGCCAAGATATTGGGTCGGCCGGGTGGACCCAGTACTTC
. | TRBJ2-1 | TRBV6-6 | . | CASSTNPRADEQFF | TGTGCCAGCAGTACCAACCCCAGGGCCGATGAGCAGTTCTTC
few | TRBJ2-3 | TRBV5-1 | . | CASSLGGVTDTQYF | TGTGCCAGCAGCTTAGGAGGGGTCACAGATACGCAGTATTTT
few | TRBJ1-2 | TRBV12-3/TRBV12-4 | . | CASSLAHVPDGYTF | TGTGCCAGCAGTTTAGCGCATGTCCCGGATGGCTACACCTTC
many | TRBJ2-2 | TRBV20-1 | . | CSARDGGGELFF | TGCAGTGCTAGAGATGGAGGCGGGGAGCTGTTTTTT
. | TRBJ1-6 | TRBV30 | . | CAWSVLRGSSPLHF | TGTGCCTGGAGTGTTCTCCGAGGTTCGTCACCCCTCCACTTT
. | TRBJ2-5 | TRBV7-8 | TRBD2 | CASTQWGGSQETQYF | TGTGCCAGCACCCAGTGGGGGGGTAGCCAAGAGACCCAGTACTTC
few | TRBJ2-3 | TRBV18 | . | CASSPRQKQDTQYF | TGTGCCAGCTCACCACGCCAGAAGCAGGATACGCAGTATTTT
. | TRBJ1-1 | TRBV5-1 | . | CASSFNRMNTEAFF | TGCGCCAGCAGCTTCAACAGAATGAACACTGAAGCTTTCTTT
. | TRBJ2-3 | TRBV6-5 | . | CASSQGGAQEFTDTQYF | TGTGCCAGCAGCCAAGGCGGGGCACAGGAGTTCACAGATACGCAGTATTTT
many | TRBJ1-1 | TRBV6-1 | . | CASSDRGGDTEAFF | TGTGCCAGCAGTGACCGGGGGGGGGACACTGAAGCTTTCTTT
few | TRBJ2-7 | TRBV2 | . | CASSEGLVQQYF | TGTGCCAGCAGTGAAGGTCTAGTTCAGCAGTACTTC
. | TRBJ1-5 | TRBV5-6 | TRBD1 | CASSLGQGSNQPQHF | TGTGCCAGCAGCTTGGGACAGGGTAGCAATCAGCCCCAGCATTTT
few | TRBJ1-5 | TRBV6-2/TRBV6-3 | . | CASSYSLLSATAISNQPQHF | TGTGCCAGCAGTTACTCGCTCCTTTCCGCGACAGCGATTAGCAATCAGCCCCAGCATTTT
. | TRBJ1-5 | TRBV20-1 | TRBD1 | CSARSDRGSHRNQPQHF | TGCAGTGCTAGATCCGACAGGGGGAGTCACCGGAATCAGCCCCAGCATTTT
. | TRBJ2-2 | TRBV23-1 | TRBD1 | CASSQDPGQGCRGGGGELFF | TGCGCCAGCAGTCAGGATCCGGGACAGGGCTGCCGTGGAGGCGGCGGGGAGCTGTTTTTT
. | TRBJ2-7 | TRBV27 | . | CASSFGQHHYEQYF | TGTGCCAGCAGTTTTGGCCAGCACCACTACGAGCAGTACTTC
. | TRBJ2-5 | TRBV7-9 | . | CASSPRDLEGETQYF | TGTGCCAGCAGCCCTCGGGACCTAGAGGGGGAGACCCAGTACTTC
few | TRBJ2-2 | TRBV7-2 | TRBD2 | CASSLGPLLAGNTGELFF | TGTGCCAGCAGCTTAGGTCCCTTACTAGCGGGGAACACCGGGGAGCTGTTTTTT